The 15 T cell receptor beta chains reported below all come from one sample, sequenced in a study of early T cells in non-severe SARS-CoV-2 infection. MiXCR was run by TCRdb on the 5' RACE reads, yielding one entry per CDR3 protein. Altogether roughly 40,000 distinct CDR3 sequences are present, 6% to 8.5% being singletons, with the ten largest covering roughly 8%. The sample taken for sequencing was whole blood. These receptors came from an adult who was a healthcare worker with PCR-confirmed SARS-CoV-2 infection or an uninfected control (not recorded which).

This clonotype was observed at least ten times. The chain joins TRBV7-9 to TRBJ1-1; D gene unclear. CDR3 length equals 14 residues. CDR1 and CDR2 (germline): SEHNR, FQNEAQ (reference sequence). Trimming pared 7 bases from V and 7 bases from J, leaving 19 bases between. The CDR3 loop is CASNVGGRDLEAFF. The CDR3 DNA follows: TGTGCCAGCAACGTGGGCGGGAGGGATCTTGAAGCTTTCTTT. The full variable domain, rest sourced from reference TRBV7-9 and TRBJ1-1, is DTGVSQNPRHKITKRGQNVTFRCDPISEHNRLYWYRQTLGQGPEFLTYFQNEAQLEKSRLLSDRFSAERPKGSFSTLEIQRTEQGDSAMYLCASNVGGRDLEAFFGQGTRLTVV.

This clonotype has only a few counts. The chain uses TRBV20-1 and TRBJ1-6; 11 bases map to TRBD1. Germline trimming cut 0 bases from V and 7 bases from J; bases unmatched to any gene: 11. This CDR3 spans 18 amino acids. Germline V gene lookup returns CDR1 DFQATT and CDR2 SNEGSKA (reference sequence). CDR3 amino acids: CSARDVWGQGEWNSPLHF. The CDR3, as DNA: TGCAGTGCTAGAGATGTATGGGGACAGGGGGAGTGGAATTCACCCCTCCACTTT.

As DNA, the CDR3 is TGCAGTGCGCCGACAGGCTTAGCCAAAAACATTCAGTACTTC. It translates to CSAPTGLAKNIQYF. The gene calls are TRBV20-1 and TRBJ2-4, with TRBD1 as a possible D gene (6 bases). This CDR3 region has 14 residues. Germline lookup yields CDR1 DFQATT and CDR2 SNEGSKA (reference sequence). V lost 6 bases, J lost 0 bases, and 12 bases lay in between.

This clonotype was counted between two and nine times. The chain combines TRBV12-3 or TRBV12-4 with TRBJ2-1, with 10 bases lining up with TRBD1. Trimming removed 5 bases from V and 5 bases from J; junction bases left unmatched: 9. This CDR3 is built from 16 residues. Here the CDR3 DNA reads TGTGCCAGCAGTCCGCCCCGGGACAGGGGCCACAATGAGCAGTTCTTC. Its translation: CASSPPRDRGHNEQFF.

This clonotype was seen many times. The V call is TRBV7-9, the J call TRBJ1-2, with a tentative D call TRBD1 (5 bases). The CDR3 loop spans 16 amino acids. With 3 bases removed from V and 7 bases from J, the gap between germline ends came to 21 bases. Germline V lookup: CDR1 SEHNR, CDR2 FQNEAQ (reference sequence). The CDR3: CASSLGRVPFPAGYTF. The CDR3 DNA follows: TGTGCCAGCAGCTTGGGCAGGGTACCTTTTCCCGCTGGCTACACCTTC.

This clonotype was observed a few times. The CDR3 coding sequence is TGTGCCAGCAGCTTTATTGCGGGGAGCTCCTACAATGAGCAGTTCTTC. Amino acid sequence: CASSFIAGSSYNEQFF. The chain combines TRBV5-6 with TRBJ2-1, with a tentative D call TRBD2 (6 bases). Germline CDR1 is SGHDT and CDR2 is YYEEEE. The CDR3 has 16 residues. The V end was cut by 2 bases, the J end by 0 bases, with 12 bases between.

CDR3 loop: CASSSSGGAYNEQFF. The CDR3 DNA reads TGTGCCAGCAGCTCCAGCGGGGGGGCCTACAATGAGCAGTTCTTC. The chain has TRBV11-2 and TRBJ2-1; TRBD2 matches at 10 bases. Germline CDR1 SGHAT, CDR2 FQNNGV. V was pared by 4 bases and J by 2 bases, with 2 bases of the junction left unmatched. The CDR3 spans 15 residues. The variable domain in full, with the rest retrieved from reference TRBV11-2 and TRBJ2-1, is EAGVAQSPRYKIIEKRQSVAFWCNPISGHATLYWYQQILGQGPKLLIQFQNNGVVDDSQLPKDRFSAERLKGVDSTLKIQPAKLEDSAVYLCASSSSGGAYNEQFFGPGTRLTVL.

This clonotype was observed a handful of times. V is TRBV3-1 and J is TRBJ1-1, with D uncertain. Trimming pared 5 bases from V and 5 bases from J, leaving 9 bases between. Germline V CDR1 and CDR2: LGHDT, YNNKEL (reference sequence). This CDR3 comprises 12 residues. CDR3 region: CASSFLETEAFF. The CDR3 DNA is TGTGCCAGCAGCTTTCTCGAGACTGAAGCTTTCTTT.

This clonotype showed up many times. The J gene is TRBJ2-3, the V gene TRBV11-2; 10 bases line up with TRBD2. The germline V gene encodes CDR1 SGHAT and CDR2 FQNNGV. Trimming at V came to 1 base and at J to 1 base, leaving 2 bases not matched to a gene. This CDR3 region has 16 residues. The chain's CDR3 is CASSLGLAGGTDTQYF. CDR3 sequence (DNA): TGTGCCAGCAGCTTAGGTCTAGCGGGGGGCACAGATACGCAGTATTTT.

V and J are TRBV10-3 and TRBJ1-1, with D perhaps matching TRBD1 (5 bases). Germline V gene data show CDR1 as ENHRY and CDR2 as SYGVKD. V was clipped by 0 bases and J by 8 bases, with 10 bases between them. CDR3 length: 13 residues. The CDR3 sequence: CAISESSYREAFF. The CDR3 DNA reads TGTGCCATCAGTGAGTCGTCATACAGGGAAGCTTTCTTT.

This clonotype was detected ten times or more. This chain links TRBV7-9 with TRBJ2-2; D gene uncertain. Between the trimmed V and J ends, which lost 3 bases and 9 bases, there was a span of 14 bases. The CDR3 length is 14 residues. Germline loops: CDR1 SEHNR, CDR2 FQNEAQ (reference sequence). The CDR3 region is CASSFVMSDRELFF. CDR3 in DNA: TGTGCCAGCAGCTTTGTGATGAGCGACAGGGAGCTGTTTTTT.

DNA for the CDR3: TGTGCCTGGCGAACCCCCGGCAGGGAGCTTCAGCCCCAGCATTTT. Translated: CAWRTPGRELQPQHF. V is TRBV30 and J is TRBJ1-5; TRBD1 might be the D (5 bases). This CDR3 region has 15 residues. CDR1 is GTSNPN, CDR2 SVGIG, per germline (reference sequence). Trimming removed 5 bases from V and 6 bases from J, with 20 bases in between.

This clonotype was seen at least ten times. The gene calls are TRBV12-3 or TRBV12-4 and TRBJ2-5, with 7 bases that match TRBD1. The CDR3 sequence is 12 residues long. Trimming at V came to 6 bases and at J to 5 bases, leaving 3 bases not matched to a gene. CDR3 sequence (DNA): TGTGCCAGCAGGTTCAGGGGGGAGACCCAGTACTTC. Residues: CASRFRGETQYF.

This clonotype was detected ten times or more. The rearrangement joins TRBV20-1 to TRBJ2-7, with 8 bases matching TRBD1. J gave up 2 bases and V 0 bases, and 3 bases lay outside the gene matches. CDR1 and CDR2 (germline): DFQATT, SNEGSKA (reference sequence). This CDR3 is 14 amino acids long. CDR3 bases: TGCAGTGCTAGAGATCGGACAGGGACCTACGAGCAGTACTTC. It is translated as CSARDRTGTYEQYF.

A few counts support this clonotype. This sequence joins TRBV28 and TRBJ2-3; possibly TRBD2 for D (6 bases). CDR3 size: 15 residues. Per germline, CDR1 MDHEN and CDR2 SYDVKM. V was clipped by 3 bases and J by 0 bases, with 10 bases between them. The CDR3 bases are TGTGCCAGCAGTTTCGGAGGGACTAGCACAGATACGCAGTATTTT. Translated: CASSFGGTSTDTQYF. The entire variable domain, with the rest obtained from reference TRBV28 and TRBJ2-3, is as follows: DVKVTQSSRYLVKRTGEKVFLECVQDMDHENMFWYRQDPGLGLRLIYFSYDVKMKEKGDIPEGYSVSREKKERFSLILESASTNQTSMYLCASSFGGTSTDTQYFGPGTRLTVL.